Listed below are T cell receptor beta chains from one sample, sequenced in a study of T cell repertoires in cytomegalovirus infection. Antigens for these TCRs are unknown. TCRdb itself ran the reads through MiXCR, one entry per CDR3 protein. The profile covers some 320,000 distinct CDR3 sequences, with approximately 32% appearing a single time and 15% to 20% taken by the ten largest. The sample was cultured PBMCs, taken from culture after CMV antigen stimulation. These receptors came from a human donor in good health (CMV status not recorded). Some clones in this sample may be carry-over from other donors' samples. Both conserved end residues are part of each CDR3. The D gene is left open where the match is weak. The listing skips clone size in some rows; elsewhere it reads once, few, many or a size class.

v_gene	len	abundance	d_gene	j_gene	CDR3aa	CDR3nt
TRBV11-2	17	NA	TRBD1	TRBJ2-3	CASSKGAGRRGTDTQYF	TGTGCCAGCAGCAAGGGGGCAGGACGGCGGGGCACAGATACGCAGTATTTT
TRBV7-4	15	NA	NA	TRBJ2-5	CASSLGVGLRKTQYF	TGTGCCAGCAGCCTCGGGGTGGGGTTAAGGAAGACCCAGTACTTC
TRBV11-2	16	NA	NA	TRBJ1-1	CASSTGRGGVNTEAFF	TGTGCCAGCAGCACGGGGAGGGGCGGAGTGAACACTGAAGCTTTCTTT
TRBV12-3/TRBV12-4	13	few	NA	TRBJ2-1	CASRPESVGEQFF	TGTGCCAGCAGACCAGAGTCGGTGGGTGAGCAGTTCTTC
TRBV7-8	15	NA	TRBD1	TRBJ1-1	CASSLSQGADTEAFF	TGTGCCAGCAGCTTATCTCAGGGGGCGGACACTGAAGCTTTCTTT
TRBV29-1	14	NA	TRBD2	TRBJ2-1	CSVEPGGFDNEQFF	TGCAGCGTTGAACCCGGGGGGTTCGACAATGAGCAGTTCTTC
TRBV28	16	few	TRBD1	TRBJ1-5	CASSLRDRASNQPQHF	TGTGCCAGCAGTTTAAGGGACAGGGCTAGCAATCAGCCCCAGCATTTT
TRBV6-1	13	NA	NA	TRBJ1-5	CASSVLDNQPQHF	TGTGCCAGCTCAGTCCTGGACAATCAGCCCCAGCATTTT
TRBV7-2	15	many	NA	TRBJ1-5	CASSLVGVGNQPQHF	TGTGCCAGCAGCTTAGTAGGGGTCGGCAATCAGCCCCAGCATTTT
TRBV7-2	14	few	NA	TRBJ1-3	CASRGGGGGNTIYF	TGTGCCAGCAGGGGGGGGGGAGGTGGAAACACCATATATTTT
TRBV7-2	14	many	NA	TRBJ2-1	CASSRDPSYNEQFF	TGTGCCAGCAGCAGGGACCCCTCATACAATGAGCAGTTCTTC
TRBV6-1	15	NA	NA	TRBJ2-1	CARGSGTRSYNEQFF	TGTGCCAGAGGGTCTGGGACTCGATCCTACAATGAGCAGTTCTTC
TRBV20-1	13	NA	NA	TRBJ2-7	CSARAESSYEQYF	TGCAGTGCTAGGGCAGAGTCCTCCTACGAGCAGTACTTC
TRBV12-3/TRBV12-4	19	few	NA	TRBJ1-3	CASSHPRTLRGVSGNTIYF	TGTGCCAGCAGCCATCCCAGGACTTTACGAGGGGTCTCTGGAAACACCATATATTTT
TRBV6-1	13	few	TRBD2	TRBJ2-1	CATQRELFNEQFF	TGTGCCACCCAGCGGGAGTTGTTCAATGAGCAGTTCTTC
TRBV7-2	18	many	TRBD2	TRBJ2-3	CASSSVYGTSGSSDTQYF	TGTGCCAGCAGCTCGGTCTATGGGACTAGCGGGAGCTCAGATACGCAGTATTTT
TRBV20-1	16	few	TRBD1	TRBJ1-5	CSARPTSGTGGQPQHF	TGCAGTGCTAGACCAACCTCCGGGACAGGGGGTCAGCCCCAGCATTTT
TRBV28	16	NA	NA	TRBJ2-5	CASSPRPGHRRETQYF	TGTGCCAGCAGTCCTCGTCCGGGACACCGAAGAGAGACCCAGTACTTC
TRBV4-2	17	NA	NA	TRBJ1-1	CASSQTTAARMNTEAFF	TGTGCCAGCAGCCAAACGACTGCGGCCAGGATGAACACTGAAGCTTTCTTT
TRBV3-1	15	NA	NA	TRBJ1-2	CASTPEGRPGGGYTF	TGTGCCAGCACCCCAGAGGGCAGACCGGGCGGTGGCTACACCTTC